A single sample gave rise to the 30 T cell receptor beta chains below, sequenced in a study of blood T cell repertoires in COVID-19. Method: immunoSEQ multiplex PCR; TCRdb's copy keeps in-frame clones and lacks some. Here the sample spans 150,000 to 180,000 clones, more than 75% being singletons. The source material was peripheral blood. These receptors were collected from a woman aged 55 to 70 with COVID-19, enrolled during active disease.

A single count supports this clone. The chain carries TRBV11-2 and TRBJ2-7; no clear D. Germline loops: CDR1 SGHAT, CDR2 FQNNGV. Trimming pared 0 bases from V and 0 bases from J, leaving 6 bases between. This CDR3 has 14 residues. The CDR3 DNA reads TGTGCCAGCAGCTTAGATCCCAGCTCCTACGAGCAGTACGTC. It is translated as CASSLDPSSYEQYV.

This clone was recorded only once. CDR3 residues: CARADRGSYNSPLHF. The CDR3 DNA is TGTGCCAGGGCCGACAGGGGGTCCTATAATTCACCCCTCCACTTT. V gene TRBV2 combines with J gene TRBJ1-6; 9 bases are shared with TRBD1. The CDR3 is 15 amino acids. V lost 9 bases, J lost 1 base, and 4 bases stayed unmatched. The germline V gene has CDR1 SNHLY and CDR2 FYNNEI.

The chain joins TRBV3-1 (or the pseudogene TRBV3-2) to TRBJ1-4, with TRBD1 identical over 8 bases. Germline lookup yields CDR1 LGHDT and CDR2 YNNKEL (reference sequence). Unmatched junction bases numbered 8, after V lost 4 bases and J lost 4 bases. This CDR3 comprises 16 residues. The CDR3 region is CASSPYQGAVNEKLFF. The CDR3 DNA reads TGTGCCAGCAGCCCCTACCAGGGGGCGGTTAATGAAAAACTGTTTTTT.

This clone was recorded once. The chain links TRBV5-1 to TRBJ1-4; no reliable D call. V lost 2 bases and J lost 12, with 23 bases in between. Germline CDR1 reads SGHRS; CDR2 reads YFSETQ. The CDR3 is made up of 16 amino acids. DNA of the CDR3: TGCGCCAGCAGCTTACCCCCAGCTCGGGGAGGTATGGAACTGTTTTTT. This codes for CASSLPPARGGMELFF.

CDR3 residues: CASGLGPRVSPYNIQYF. The CDR3 nucleotides are TGTGCTAGTGGTTTGGGACCCAGGGTTTCGCCCTACAACATTCAGTACTTC. The chain recombines TRBV12-5 with TRBJ2-4; TRBD1 is a possible D gene (5 bases). Deletions cut 1 base from V and 7 bases from J, with 20 bases between. Germline-derived CDR1 and CDR2 are LGHNT and FRNRAP. The CDR3 totals 17 residues. Looking up the rest from reference TRBV12-5 and TRBJ2-4 gives the full variable domain: DARVTQTPRHKVTEMGQEVTMRCQPILGHNTVFWYRQTMMQGLELLAYFRNRAPLDDSGMPKDRFSAEMPDATLATLKIQPSEPRDSAVYFCASGLGPRVSPYNIQYFGAGTRLSVL.

There are a few counts of this clone. The chain links TRBV10-2 to TRBJ1-1; TRBD1 agrees at 7 bases. Per the germline V gene, CDR1 is WSHSY and CDR2 is SAAADI. The trim removed 5 bases at V and 11 bases at J, leaving 11 bases unmatched. The CDR3 extends over 13 amino acids. The CDR3 region has the DNA TGCGCCAGCAGTCCCGGGACAGCGGCGGGGGCTTTCTTT. It is translated as CASSPGTAAGAFF.

This clone has a single count. The rearrangement joins TRBV27 to TRBJ1-5; D is possibly TRBD1 (5 bases). The germline V and J ends were trimmed by 2 bases and 5 bases, with 10 bases remaining between them. This CDR3 region has 14 residues. Per germline, CDR1 MNHEY and CDR2 SMNVEV (reference sequence). CDR3 sequence reads: CASSLVGGDQPQHF. The CDR3 DNA is TGTGCCAGCAGTTTAGTGGGGGGGGATCAGCCCCAGCATTTT.

This chain uses TRBV4-1 with TRBJ2-3; a weak D match, TRBD2 (7 bases). V shed 4 bases and J shed 4 bases, with 18 bases lying between them. Germline CDR1 is MGHRA and CDR2 is YSYEKL. This CDR3 is 16 amino acids long. Here the CDR3 DNA reads TGCGCCAGCAGCCTCCAAGGGGGGGTGGTGGCAGATACGCAGTATTTT. This sequence encodes CASSLQGGVVADTQYF.

This clone was seen once. This sequence joins TRBV9 and TRBJ2-2; D gene ambiguous. CDR3 length equals 11 residues. Trimming stripped 4 bases from V and 6 bases from J, with 4 bases between. Germline V lookup: CDR1 SGDLS, CDR2 YYNGEE. DNA of the CDR3: TGTGCCAGCAGCTCAGCCGGGGAGCTGTTTTTT. Amino acid sequence: CASSSAGELFF. Combining the CDR3 with reference TRBV9 and TRBJ2-2 gives the whole variable domain DSGVTQTPKHLITATGQRVTLRCSPRSGDLSVYWYQQSLDQGLQFLIQYYNGEERAKGNILERFSAQQFPDLHSELNLSSLELGDSALYFCASSSAGELFFGEGSRLTVL.

This rearrangement joins TRBV11-3 to TRBJ2-1; 9 bases are shared with TRBD1. Germline V CDR1 and CDR2: SGHNT, YENEEA. This CDR3 is built from 17 residues. The ends lost 1 base at V and 4 bases at J; junction bases unmatched: 8. In DNA form, the CDR3 reads TGTGCCAGCAGCTTAGGTGGGACAGGGAAGAGGTACAATGAGCAGTTCTTC. As protein: CASSLGGTGKRYNEQFF.

This sequence joins TRBV3-1 (or the pseudogene TRBV3-2) and TRBJ1-6, with 7 bases matching TRBD1. The length of the CDR3 is 14 residues. Trimming took 4 bases from V and 9 from J; bases not matched to a gene: 6. Germline CDR1 is LGHDT and CDR2 is YNNKEL (reference sequence). The CDR3 loop is CASSPQGKFSPLHF. CDR3 nucleotides: TGTGCCAGCAGCCCACAGGGGAAGTTTTCACCCCTCCACTTT.

V usage is TRBV18 and J usage is TRBJ1-5, with TRBD1 matching 12 bases. The V segment lost 3 bases and the J segment 2 bases; nucleotides outside the gene matches: 8. The germline V gene encodes CDR1 KGHSH and CDR2 LQKENI. CDR3 size: 18 residues. CDR3 amino acids: CASSPPGQGAVGNQPQHF. DNA of the CDR3: TGTGCCAGCTCACCGCCGGGACAGGGGGCTGTGGGCAATCAGCCCCAGCATTTT.

This clone occurred once. This CDR3 reads CASSEIAGGRETQYF. The CDR3 bases are TGTGCCAGCAGTGAAATAGCGGGAGGGCGAGAGACCCAGTACTTC. The chain is built from TRBV2 and TRBJ2-5, with TRBD2 matching 11 bases. After removal of 2 bases from V and 4 bases from J, the junction contained 3 bases not matched to a gene. The V gene's germline CDR1 is SNHLY and CDR2 FYNNEI. The CDR3 has 15 residues.

CDR3 sequence: CASRSPGQGAHEQYF. The DNA for the CDR3 is TGTGCCAGCAGGTCCCCCGGACAGGGGGCCCACGAGCAGTACTTC. The rearrangement links TRBV7-8 to TRBJ2-7; 11 nucleotides match TRBD1. CDR3 length: 15 amino acids. The germline V gene has CDR1 SGHVS and CDR2 FQNEAQ. Trimming removed 6 bases from V and 5 bases from J; junction bases left unmatched: 9.

The J gene is TRBJ2-1, the V gene TRBV7-3, with 12 bases identical to TRBD2. The CDR3 sequence is 17 residues long. With V trimmed by 5 bases and J by 4 bases, 9 bases remained unmatched. Germline assignment: CDR1 SGHTA and CDR2 FQGTGA. The CDR3 sequence: CASSDPGLAGGYNEQFF. In DNA, the CDR3 is TGTGCCAGCAGCGATCCGGGACTAGCGGGCGGATACAATGAGCAGTTCTTC. Full variable domain (outside the CDR3, taken from reference TRBV7-3 and TRBJ2-1): GAGVSQTPSNKVTEKGKYVELRCDPISGHTALYWYRQSLGQGPEFLIYFQGTGAADDSGLPNDRFFAVRPEGSVSTLKIQRTERGDSAVYLCASSDPGLAGGYNEQFFGPGTRLTVL.

This chain uses TRBV6-5 with TRBJ2-7; 9 nucleotides match TRBD2. CDR1 is MNHEY and CDR2 is SVGAGI in the germline V gene. The CDR3 totals 15 residues. The trim removed 0 bases at V and 4 bases at J, leaving 4 bases unmatched. The CDR3 spells CASSYSAGGEYEQYV. As DNA, the CDR3 is TGTGCCAGCAGTTACTCGGCGGGGGGGGAATACGAGCAGTACGTC.

The rearrangement joins TRBV7-6 to TRBJ2-3; a weak D match, TRBD2 (5 bases). The germline CDR1 and CDR2 sequences are SGHVS and FNYEAQ. Trimming removed 6 bases from V and 4 bases from J, with 20 bases in between. CDR3 length equals 16 residues. The CDR3 is CASRNSVSGSADTQYF. For the CDR3, the DNA is TGTGCCAGCAGGAATAGCGTTTCGGGGTCCGCAGATACGCAGTATTTT.

The J gene is TRBJ1-5, the V gene TRBV24-1; D call uncertain. The CDR3 runs 13 residues. Germline CDR1 reads KGHDR; CDR2 reads SFDVKD. With 10 bases removed from V and 8 bases from J, the gap between germline ends came to 17 bases. In DNA, the CDR3 is TGTGCCACTTCTCCTACAAACCTAGAGCCCCAGCATTTT. This translates into CATSPTNLEPQHF.

Here the CDR3 DNA reads TGCGCCAGCAGCCAAGAGGGCGGGAGAGTTAATGAGCAGTTCTTC. Protein sequence: CASSQEGGRVNEQFF. V gene TRBV4-1 combines with J gene TRBJ2-1; 7 bases map to TRBD2. Trimming at V came to 0 bases and at J to 7 bases, leaving 6 bases not matched to a gene. Germline CDR1 reads MGHRA; CDR2 reads YSYEKL. This CDR3 comprises 15 residues.

The chain recombines TRBV6-5 with TRBJ2-7; the D is unclear. The CDR3 consists of 12 residues. Trimming removed 5 bases from V and 0 bases from J, with 5 bases in between. Germline CDR1 MNHEY, CDR2 SVGAGI. CDR3 coding DNA: TGTGCCAGCAGTCGGGTCTCCTACGAGCAGTACGTC. Translated: CASSRVSYEQYV.

The gene calls are TRBV7-6 and TRBJ2-2; D is possibly TRBD1 (6 bases). CDR3 length: 16 amino acids. Between the trimmed V and J ends, which lost 4 bases and 1 base, there was a span of 13 bases. Per germline, CDR1 SGHVS and CDR2 FNYEAQ. The chain's CDR3 is CASSSLGHQNTGELFF. The CDR3 DNA is TGTGCCAGCAGCTCATTGGGACACCAGAACACCGGGGAGCTGTTTTTT.

V gene TRBV9 combines with J gene TRBJ1-1; possible D gene TRBD1, 6 bases. The V end was cut by 1 base, the J end by 4 bases, with 14 bases between. The CDR3 contains 15 residues. The germline V gene has CDR1 SGDLS and CDR2 YYNGEE. The CDR3 DNA follows: TGTGCCAGCAGCGTATTATCAGGGGCTGGCACTGAAGCTTTCTTT. Translating gives CASSVLSGAGTEAFF. The whole variable domain, filled in from reference TRBV9 and TRBJ1-1, reads DSGVTQTPKHLITATGQRVTLRCSPRSGDLSVYWYQQSLDQGLQFLIQYYNGEERAKGNILERFSAQQFPDLHSELNLSSLELGDSALYFCASSVLSGAGTEAFFGQGTRLTVV.

The chain couples TRBV5-1 to TRBJ1-5; the D gene is possibly TRBD1 (5 bases). Trimming stripped 4 bases from V and 6 bases from J, with 17 bases between. CDR3 length: 15 amino acids. Germline lookup yields CDR1 SGHRS and CDR2 YFSETQ. The CDR3 loop is CASSQGLSSGQPQHF. CDR3 sequence (DNA): TGCGCCAGCAGCCAGGGACTCTCTAGCGGTCAGCCCCAGCATTTT.

The rearrangement links TRBV5-1 to TRBJ2-1, with D maybe TRBD2 (5 bases). With 0 bases removed from V and 6 bases from J, the gap between germline ends came to 10 bases. The CDR3 loop spans 14 amino acids. Germline lookup yields CDR1 SGHRS and CDR2 YFSETQ. Written as DNA, the CDR3 is TGCGCCAGCAGCTTGGGGACTGACTTCAATGAGCAGTTCTTC. Protein sequence: CASSLGTDFNEQFF.

The gene calls are TRBV7-8 and TRBJ2-1; 8 nucleotides agree with TRBD2. The germline V gene encodes CDR1 SGHVS and CDR2 FQNEAQ. The length of the CDR3 is 15 residues. V lost 5 bases, J lost 8 bases, and 11 bases stayed unmatched. CDR3 DNA: TGTGCCAGCAGCCCACGACTAGCGTTGAGGGATGAGCAGTTCTTC. This gives the protein CASSPRLALRDEQFF.

This chain links TRBV3-1 (or the pseudogene TRBV3-2) with TRBJ1-1, with no clear D. CDR1 LGHDT and CDR2 YNNKEL come from the germline V gene (reference sequence). V lost 0 bases to trimming and J lost 5 bases, with 10 bases between them. The CDR3 runs 14 residues. CDR3 DNA sequence: TGTGCCAGCAGCCAAGATCGGGGATGGACTGAAGCTTTCTTT. It yields the protein CASSQDRGWTEAFF.

The chain combines TRBV3-1 (or the pseudogene TRBV3-2) with TRBJ2-3; 11 bases match TRBD2. The CDR3 is 18 amino acids. The germline gives CDR1 LGHDT, CDR2 YNNKEL (reference sequence). The J segment lost 3 bases and the V segment lost 4 bases, leaving 12 bases of the junction unmatched. This chain's CDR3 is CASSLTSGSGVGTDTQYF. The CDR3 DNA sequence: TGTGCCAGCAGCCTTACTAGCGGGAGCGGTGTAGGTACAGATACGCAGTATTTT.

The chain employs TRBV4-1 and TRBJ1-6, with D unresolved. This CDR3 spans 17 amino acids. The germline V gene encodes CDR1 MGHRA and CDR2 YSYEKL. The V end was cut by 1 base, the J end by 0 bases, with 10 bases between. This CDR3 reads CASSQGLPGSYNSPLHF. CDR3 nucleotide sequence: TGCGCCAGCAGCCAAGGGCTCCCAGGCTCCTATAATTCACCCCTCCACTTT.

The V gene is TRBV9, the J gene TRBJ2-5, with 12 bases identical to TRBD1. The germline gives CDR1 SGDLS, CDR2 YYNGEE. Trimming removed 0 bases from V and 5 bases from J; junction bases left unmatched: 8. The CDR3 is 17 residues long. CDR3 DNA sequence: TGTGCCAGCAGCGTAGCGAGGGGACAGGGGGCTCGGGAGACCCAGTACTTC. Protein sequence: CASSVARGQGARETQYF.

This chain uses TRBV29-1 with TRBJ1-1; D is ambiguous. Trimming took off 1 base at V and 1 base at J, with 4 bases between the two ends. This CDR3 comprises 12 residues. Germline lookup yields CDR1 SQVTM and CDR2 ANQGSEA. This CDR3 is CSVEGQNTEAFF. As DNA, the CDR3 is TGCAGCGTTGAAGGGCAGAACACTGAAGCTTTCTTT.